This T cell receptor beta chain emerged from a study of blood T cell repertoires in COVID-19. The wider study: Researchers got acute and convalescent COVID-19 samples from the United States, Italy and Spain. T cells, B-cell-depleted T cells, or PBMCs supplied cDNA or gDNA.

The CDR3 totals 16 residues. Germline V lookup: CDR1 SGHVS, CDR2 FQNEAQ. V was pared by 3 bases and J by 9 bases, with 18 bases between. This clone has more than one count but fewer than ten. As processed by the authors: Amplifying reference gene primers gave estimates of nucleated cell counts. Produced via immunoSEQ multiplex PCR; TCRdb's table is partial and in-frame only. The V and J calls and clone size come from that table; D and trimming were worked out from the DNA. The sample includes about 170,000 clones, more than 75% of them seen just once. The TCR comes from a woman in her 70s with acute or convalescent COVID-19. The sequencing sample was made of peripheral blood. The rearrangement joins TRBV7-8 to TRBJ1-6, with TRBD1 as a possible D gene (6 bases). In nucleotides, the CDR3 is TGTGCCAGCAGCTTCGGGGGGCCTTTGATGGGTTCACCCCTCCACTTT. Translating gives CASSFGGPLMGSPLHF.